The 10 T cell receptor beta chains below all came from one sample that was sequenced in a study of spatial heterogeneity in lung cancer. Time point here: sample taken at primary tumor resection. Without sorting, whole RNA was sequenced from tumor, nontumor lung or frozen PBMC. TCRdb redid the calling of the 5' RACE reads with MiXCR, one entry per CDR3 protein. The table includes 90,000 to 95,000 distinct CDR3 sequences, approximately 12% detected once. The input for sequencing was PBMCs, taken at surgery. Receptors were obtained from a male donor with early-stage non-small cell lung cancer.

This clonotype occurred a few times. V is TRBV6-5 and J is TRBJ2-4; D uncertain. V lost 0 bases, J lost 6 bases, and 15 bases lay in between. The CDR3 runs 16 residues. Germline assignment: CDR1 MNHEY and CDR2 SVGAGI. The CDR3 reads CASSYSGGSDGNIQYF. CDR3 nucleotides: TGTGCCAGCAGTTACTCTGGCGGATCGGACGGAAACATTCAGTACTTC.

This clonotype was seen a few times. The rearrangement joins TRBV20-1 to TRBJ2-1, with 12 nucleotides matching TRBD2. Losses at the gene ends were 0 bases for V and 13 bases for J; bases not matched to a gene: 10. The CDR3 spans 15 residues. Germline CDR1 reads DFQATT; CDR2 reads SNEGSKA (reference sequence). Written as DNA, the CDR3 is TGCAGTGCTAGAGAGGCCCTAGCGGGAGGGCCGGGACAGTTCTTC. Translated, it gives CSAREALAGGPGQFF.

The chain recombines TRBV27 with TRBJ2-5; 7 nucleotides match TRBD1. The germline CDR1 and CDR2 sequences are MNHEY and SMNVEV (reference sequence). CDR3 length: 16 residues. V trimming: 5 bases; J trimming: 2 bases; junction bases outside the gene matches: 11. The CDR3 spells CASSLLAGTDQETQYF. For the CDR3, the DNA is TGTGCCAGCAGTCTATTAGCCGGGACAGATCAAGAGACCCAGTACTTC.

This clonotype occurred many times. The chain joins TRBV5-1 to TRBJ2-7; 8 bases map to TRBD1. V gave up 2 bases and J gave up 2 bases; unmatched junction bases: 6. Germline CDR1 is SGHRS and CDR2 is YFSETQ. The length of the CDR3 is 15 residues. This CDR3 reads CASSLPGTGAYEQYF. The CDR3 DNA sequence: TGCGCCAGCAGCTTACCTGGGACAGGTGCCTACGAGCAGTACTTC. Full variable domain (outside the CDR3, taken from reference TRBV5-1 and TRBJ2-7): KAGVTQTPRYLIKTRGQQVTLSCSPISGHRSVSWYQQTPGQGLQFLFEYFSETQRNKGNFPGRFSGRQFSNSRSEMNVSTLELGDSALYLCASSLPGTGAYEQYFGPGTRLTVT.

The V call is TRBV9, the J call TRBJ1-6; D is unresolved. The CDR3 is 14 residues long. Germline CDR1 SGDLS, CDR2 YYNGEE. Trimming stripped 0 bases from V and 10 bases from J, with 11 bases between. DNA for the CDR3: TGTGCCAGCAGCGTAGGGGTTTTTGGATCACCCCTCCACTTT. Translation: CASSVGVFGSPLHF.

About this clonotype itself: The junction and the germline gene differ at one end; a read error may be behind it. The chain combines TRBV7-7 with TRBJ2-5, with 12 bases matching TRBD2. The germline CDR1 and CDR2 sequences are SSHAT and FNYEAQ (reference sequence). CDR3 length: 16 residues. The CDR3 sequence is CASSQRLAGGLETQYF. The CDR3 DNA follows: TGTGCTAGCAGCCAGCGGCTAGCGGGGGGGCTGGAGACCCAGTACTTC.

There are a few counts of this clonotype. The CDR3 spells CASSLEDPLTETQYF. The CDR3, as DNA: TGCGCCAGCAGCTTAGAGGACCCTCTGACCGAGACCCAGTACTTC. The V and J genes are TRBV5-1 and TRBJ2-5; D not resolved. The CDR3 covers 15 residues. The V gene lost 2 bases and the J gene lost 5 bases, with 16 bases spanning the gap. Germline V CDR1 and CDR2: SGHRS, YFSETQ.

This clonotype was seen a handful of times. The chain joins TRBV20-1 to TRBJ1-1, with D perhaps TRBD1 (5 bases). Germline V gives CDR1 DFQATT, CDR2 SNEGSKA (reference sequence). V was pared by 1 base and J by 7 bases, with 10 bases between. This CDR3 is built from 12 residues. The CDR3 DNA is TGCAGTGCTAGAGTCGGGGACGGTGAAGCTTTCTTT. Amino acid sequence: CSARVGDGEAFF.

This clonotype was counted a few times. The V call is TRBV12-3 or TRBV12-4, the J call TRBJ2-1, with TRBD1 matching 7 bases. Losses at the gene ends were 7 bases for V and 15 bases for J; bases not matched to a gene: 12. CDR3 length: 12 amino acids. CDR3 nucleotides: TGTGCCAGCACCCGACAGGGAAGGGTGGTGTTCTTC. Translating gives CASTRQGRVVFF.

This clonotype was detected a few times. This chain links TRBV7-2 with TRBJ2-1; D not certain. Germline V CDR1 and CDR2: SGHTA, FQGNSA. The CDR3 contains 15 residues. The germline V and J ends were trimmed by 1 base and 0 bases, with 7 bases remaining between them. The CDR3 here is CASSLGKISYNEQFF. CDR3 nucleotides: TGTGCCAGCAGCTTAGGCAAAATCTCCTACAATGAGCAGTTCTTC.